Each of the 22 T cell receptor delta chains below was sequenced from the same sample in a study of Vδ1+ human thymocytes. For these receptors, no antigen is known. Whole-study findings and limits: Highly polyclonal TRG and TRD repertoires with Gaussian CDR3 length distributions appeared in thymus.

The template was reverse-transcribed extracted RNA. Pooled V-gene forward primers with one constant-region reverse primer generated the CDR3 amplicons by multiplex PCR. TCRdb re-identified clones in the multiplex PCR reads via CATT. The sample holds about 75,000 delta-chain clones; about 38% are singletons and the top ten take 0.2% to 0.3%. The sequenced sample consisted of Vdelta1+ gamma-delta thymocytes from the thymus. The subset was: FACS-sorted CD3+ TCRalphabeta- TCRVdelta1+ TCRVdelta2- thymocytes. The receptors come from a boy in the first two years of life who had congenital heart surgery.

This clone has a single count. J is TRDJ1 and V is TRDV1; D is undetermined. V lost 2 bases, J lost 3 bases, and 10 bases lay in between. Germline V gives CDR1 TSWWSYY, CDR2 QGS. The CDR3 extends over 14 amino acids. This CDR3 is CALGEVRWADKLIF. The CDR3 DNA follows: TGTGCTCTTGGGGAAGTTAGGTGGGCCGATAAACTCATCTTT.

This clone has just a few counts. This sequence joins TRDV1 and TRDJ1; TRDD3 matches at 10 bases. The CDR3 totals 20 residues. Germline CDR1 and CDR2: TSWWSYY and QGS. Trimming took 2 bases from V and 4 from J; bases not matched to a gene: 19. CDR3 bases: TGTGCTCTTGGGGAATACGTCTTACCGTACTGGGGGATCTTACTCGATAAACTCATCTTT. Its protein product is CALGEYVLPYWGILLDKLIF.

This rearrangement joins TRDV1 to TRDJ1; 8 nucleotides agree with TRDD3. Germline V lookup: CDR1 TSWWSYY, CDR2 QGS. J gave up 2 bases and V 1 base, and 24 bases lay outside the gene matches. This CDR3 has 22 residues. CDR3 loop: CALGERRLRYLDYWGSTDKLIF. Here the CDR3 DNA reads TGTGCTCTTGGGGAACGTCGGCTCAGGTACTTGGACTACTGGGGGTCTACCGATAAACTCATCTTT.

The chain recombines TRDV1 with TRDJ1, with 7 positions matching TRDD2. This CDR3 has 17 amino acids. J lost 4 bases, V lost 5 bases, and 16 bases had no gene match. Germline V gene sequence: CDR1 TSWWSYY, CDR2 QGS. In DNA, the CDR3 is TGTGCTCTTGGGCAAGGCCTTCCTGATAACATTAGCGATAAACTCATCTTT. Protein product: CALGQGLPDNISDKLIF.

The chain carries TRDV1 and TRDJ1, with a possible D match to TRDD3 (6 bases). Deletions cut 1 base from V and 2 bases from J, with 23 bases between. Germline V gene data show CDR1 as TSWWSYY and CDR2 as QGS. The CDR3 extends over 19 amino acids. This chain's CDR3 is CALGERVPVLGCGTDKLIF. CDR3 coding DNA: TGTGCTCTTGGGGAACGAGTCCCCGTGCTGGGGTGTGGTACCGATAAACTCATCTTT.

The chain carries TRDV1 and TRDJ1; 8 positions agree with TRDD3. Per the germline V gene, CDR1 is TSWWSYY and CDR2 is QGS. Trimming removed 2 bases from V and 6 bases from J; junction bases left unmatched: 23. This CDR3 comprises 20 residues. In DNA form, the CDR3 reads TGTGCTCTTGGGGAAATCCCCCCTAGGCGGCTGGGGGAGCGAAAGAATAAACTCATCTTT. As protein: CALGEIPPRRLGERKNKLIF.

This clone was seen a handful of times. The chain is built from TRDV1 and TRDJ1; 9 bases match TRDD3. The ends lost 0 bases at V and 2 bases at J; junction bases unmatched: 16. The CDR3 sequence is 20 residues long. The germline V gene has CDR1 TSWWSYY and CDR2 QGS. CDR3 DNA sequence: TGTGCTCTTGGGGAACTTTCCGTACTGGGGGACCTCCGGGGGACCGATAAACTCATCTTT. Translation gives CALGELSVLGDLRGTDKLIF.

This clone showed up just once. The rearrangement joins TRDV3 to TRDJ1, with 11 bases matching TRDD3. V lost 4 bases to trimming and J lost 0 bases; unmatched junction nucleotides: 13. This CDR3 is built from 17 residues. Germline values: CDR1 TVYSNPD, CDR2 GDNSRS (reference sequence). This CDR3 reads CASDTCWGIQYTDKLIF. CDR3 nucleotides: TGTGCCTCCGACACGTGCTGGGGGATACAGTACACCGATAAACTCATCTTT.

This clone has a single count. The V and J genes are TRDV1 and TRDJ1, with D perhaps TRDD3 (5 bases). The CDR3 sequence is 18 residues long. Germline V lookup: CDR1 TSWWSYY, CDR2 QGS. The germline V and J ends were trimmed by 0 bases and 1 base, with 18 bases remaining between them. In DNA, the CDR3 is TGTGCTCTTGGGGAACTAGGAGGGCGTTTATACGGCACCGATAAACTCATCTTT. Its protein is CALGELGGRLYGTDKLIF.

The gene calls are TRDV1 and TRDJ1; D not resolved. The CDR3 is 14 residues long. Trimming left V 1 base short and J 1 base short, with 7 bases between. CDR1 is TSWWSYY and CDR2 is QGS in the germline V gene. The CDR3 reads CALGEPLTTDKLIF. In DNA form, the CDR3 reads TGTGCTCTTGGGGAACCGCTGACCACCGATAAACTCATCTTT.

Only a few counts were recorded for this clone. The V and J genes are TRDV1 and TRDJ1, with TRDD3 identical over 9 bases. The CDR3 contains 22 residues. V lost 4 bases to trimming and J lost 3 bases; unmatched junction nucleotides: 27. CDR1 TSWWSYY and CDR2 QGS come from the germline V gene. CDR3 sequence reads: CALGGHPTANVGLGDEADKLIF. CDR3 nucleotides: TGTGCTCTTGGGGGCCACCCCACTGCGAACGTTGGGCTGGGGGATGAGGCCGATAAACTCATCTTT.

In this sample, this clone turned up a few times. The chain is built from TRDV1 and TRDJ1; no firm D call. Germline V gene sequence: CDR1 TSWWSYY, CDR2 QGS. This CDR3 is 14 amino acids long. Trimming left V 3 bases short and J 1 base short, with 9 bases between. The CDR3 spells CALGDIGFTDKLIF. For the CDR3, the DNA is TGTGCTCTTGGGGACATTGGGTTCACCGATAAACTCATCTTT.

This chain joins TRDV1 and TRDJ1; D is undetermined. This CDR3 has 19 amino acids. Germline V lookup: CDR1 TSWWSYY, CDR2 QGS. V was cut by 1 base and J by 0 bases, with 21 bases left in between. The CDR3 DNA is TGTGCTCTTGGGGAACCAGGAGATATGCCCGCCCCGTACACCGATAAACTCATCTTT. It specifies CALGEPGDMPAPYTDKLIF.

V is TRDV1 and J is TRDJ1; TRDD3 matches 12 bases. CDR1 is TSWWSYY and CDR2 is QGS in the germline V gene. Trimming removed 2 bases from V and 0 bases from J; junction bases left unmatched: 28. This CDR3 has 25 amino acids. The CDR3 nucleotides are TGTGCTCTTGGGGAATTACCCGTCGAGCGTCCCCAGTGTACTGGGGGATACTCGAACACCGATAAACTCATCTTT. It codes for CALGELPVERPQCTGGYSNTDKLIF.

There are a few counts of this clone. Different DNA sequences within this sample yield the same CDR3. The J gene is TRDJ1, the V gene TRDV1, with D unclear. Germline V gives CDR1 TSWWSYY, CDR2 QGS. The CDR3 sequence is 15 residues long. V lost 1 base, J lost 1 base, and 10 bases lay in between. This CDR3 is CALGERRGLTDKLIF. In DNA, the CDR3 is TGTGCTCTTGGGGAACGCAGGGGCCTCACCGATAAACTCATCTTT.

V gene TRDV1 combines with J gene TRDJ1; 7 nucleotides align to TRDD3. CDR3 length: 17 residues. Per the germline V gene, CDR1 is TSWWSYY and CDR2 is QGS. V was pared by 2 bases and J by 1 base, with 10 bases of the junction left unmatched. The CDR3 DNA reads as TGTGCTCTTGGGGAAAAGGTGTGGGGGAAACCCACCGATAAACTCATCTTT. Amino acid sequence: CALGEKVWGKPTDKLIF.

This clone was counted only a few times. The chain recombines TRDV1 with TRDJ1; D possibly corresponds to TRDD2 (6 bases). CDR1 and CDR2 (germline): TSWWSYY, QGS. The V and J ends lost 4 bases and 0 bases respectively, with 24 bases between them. The CDR3 contains 19 residues. Here the CDR3 reads CALGVPSHPWATYTDKLIF. The CDR3 DNA reads as TGTGCTCTTGGGGTCCCTTCCCACCCTTGGGCGACGTACACCGATAAACTCATCTTT.

The rearrangement uses TRDV1 and TRDJ1, with D tentatively TRDD2 (7 bases). Trimming shortened V by 9 bases and J by 2 bases, and 37 bases separated the two germline ends. This CDR3 has 21 residues. Germline CDR1 TSWWSYY, CDR2 QGS. The CDR3 reads CALTSGSYPIHGGPPTDKLIF. The CDR3, as DNA: TGTGCTCTCACCTCGGGTTCCTACCCAATTCATGGGGGCCCTCCTACCGATAAACTCATCTTT.

The sample holds a few counts of this clone. This sequence joins TRDV1 and TRDJ1; 9 nucleotides match TRDD3. V was pared by 0 bases and J by 0 bases, with 14 bases of the junction left unmatched. Germline CDR1 is TSWWSYY and CDR2 is QGS. The CDR3 is 20 residues long. CDR3 residues: CALGELFLQRGIPYTDKLIF. The CDR3 DNA sequence: TGTGCTCTTGGGGAACTTTTTCTCCAGCGGGGGATACCGTACACCGATAAACTCATCTTT.

V usage is TRDV1 and J usage is TRDJ1, with TRDD3 matching over 9 bases. The CDR3 loop spans 21 amino acids. Trimming took 1 base from V and 0 from J; bases not matched to a gene: 18. Germline loops: CDR1 TSWWSYY, CDR2 QGS. This chain's CDR3 is CALGEPPSLFGDTRNTDKLIF. CDR3 nucleotides: TGTGCTCTTGGGGAACCCCCAAGTCTGTTCGGGGATACGCGTAACACCGATAAACTCATCTTT.

The chain joins TRDV3 to TRDJ1; 10 bases agree with TRDD3. J was trimmed by 8 bases and V by 0 bases; bases with no gene match: 15. The CDR3 totals 16 residues. CDR1 is TVYSNPD, CDR2 GDNSRS, per germline (reference sequence). The CDR3 DNA sequence: TGTGCCTTTAGAGACTGGGGGATTCCTGTCCTCTCCAAACTCATCTTT. It specifies CAFRDWGIPVLSKLIF.

This clone has only one observation. The J gene is TRDJ1, the V gene TRDV1, with D perhaps matching TRDD3 (5 bases). Trimming stripped 4 bases from V and 0 bases from J, with 18 bases between. Germline CDR1 is TSWWSYY and CDR2 is QGS. This CDR3 region has 17 residues. CDR3 nucleotide sequence: TGTGCTCTTGGGGGGACAGTACGGTGGGGAGACACCGATAAACTCATCTTT. This translates into CALGGTVRWGDTDKLIF.